Presented here are 19 T cell receptor beta chains from one specimen sequenced in a study of T cell responses to AZD1222 COVID-19 vaccine. Profiling relied on immunoSEQ multiplex PCR, and the TCRdb table lists in-frame clones only, not all of them. The data hold some 130,000 clones, with approximately 88% observed a single time. The starting material was peripheral blood, obtained on day 0 of MenACWY control vaccination. The receptors shown here come from an adult in good health.

This chain connects TRBV6-1 to TRBJ2-7; D remains unclear. The CDR3 runs to 11 residues. Looked up from germline, CDR1 is MNHNS and CDR2 is SASEGT. The V and J ends lost 2 bases and 6 bases respectively, with 5 bases between them. CDR3 sequence reads: CASSEFSEQYF. Written as DNA, the CDR3 is TGTGCCAGCAGTGAATTCTCCGAGCAGTACTTC.

V gene TRBV19 combines with J gene TRBJ2-5; maybe TRBD1 (6 bases). The V and J ends lost 6 bases and 6 bases respectively, with 17 bases between them. The germline gives CDR1 LNHDA, CDR2 SQIVND (reference sequence). The CDR3 consists of 14 residues. This CDR3 is CASSFNDRRQTQYF. CDR3 sequence (DNA): TGTGCCAGTAGCTTCAACGACAGGAGGCAGACCCAGTACTTC.

The CDR3 sequence is CASSLRGYSEAFF. The CDR3 nucleotides read TGTGCCAGCAGCTTGAGAGGCTACTCTGAAGCTTTCTTT. The chain carries TRBV7-9 and TRBJ1-1; D unresolved. Germline lookup yields CDR1 SEHNR and CDR2 FQNEAQ (reference sequence). This CDR3 comprises 13 residues. V was trimmed by 3 bases and J by 6 bases, leaving 11 bases between them.

This chain connects TRBV6-1 to TRBJ2-5; 10 nucleotides line up with TRBD2. The CDR3 has 15 amino acids. Trimming cost V 5 bases and J 5 bases; bases outside gene matches: 8. The germline CDR1 and CDR2 sequences are MNHNS and SASEGT. Here the CDR3 reads CASSQLAGVGETQYF. CDR3 bases: TGTGCCAGCAGTCAGCTAGCGGGAGTAGGGGAGACCCAGTACTTC.

The CDR3 sequence: CASSIHRAQGNEKLFF. CDR3 nucleotides: TGTGCCAGTAGTATCCACAGGGCACAGGGTAATGAAAAACTGTTTTTT. The chain carries TRBV19 and TRBJ1-4; maybe TRBD1 (6 bases). Between the trimmed V and J ends, which lost 3 bases and 4 bases, there was a span of 15 bases. The germline V gene encodes CDR1 LNHDA and CDR2 SQIVND (reference sequence). The CDR3 loop spans 16 amino acids.

The rearrangement joins TRBV2 to TRBJ2-7; 7 bases match TRBD2. In germline, CDR1 is SNHLY, CDR2 FYNNEI. This CDR3 has 16 residues. Trimming took 4 bases from V and 4 from J; bases not matched to a gene: 13. CDR3 in amino acids: CASSVYRQREIYEQYF. The CDR3 DNA is TGTGCCAGCAGTGTGTATAGACAGCGGGAAATTTACGAGCAGTACTTC.

A word on this clone: The junction departs from the called germline gene at one end, perhaps through a read error. V usage is TRBV3-1 (or the pseudogene TRBV3-2) and J usage is TRBJ2-7; 8 nucleotides line up with TRBD2. CDR1 and CDR2 from the germline V gene are LGHDT and YNNKEL (reference sequence). The CDR3 consists of 14 residues. The CDR3 loop reads CASSQTRGGSGADF. CDR3 in DNA: TGTGCCAGCAGCCAAACTAGAGGAGGTAGCGGGGCGGACTTC.

The V gene is TRBV28, the J gene TRBJ2-6; no definite D call. This CDR3 region has 12 residues. Germline values: CDR1 MDHEN, CDR2 SYDVKM. V dropped 11 bases and J dropped 2 bases, with 7 bases sitting between them. This CDR3 is CASRAGANVLTF. The CDR3 region has the DNA TGTGCCTCCCGTGCTGGGGCCAACGTCCTGACTTTC.

The chain combines TRBV28 with TRBJ2-7, with 11 nucleotides matching TRBD2. J gave up 3 bases and V 2 bases, and 3 bases lay outside the gene matches. Looked up from germline, CDR1 is MDHEN and CDR2 is SYDVKM. This CDR3 spans 15 amino acids. As DNA, the CDR3 is TGTGCCAGCAGTTTAACTAGCGGGAGAATCTACGAGCAGTACTTC. As protein: CASSLTSGRIYEQYF.

The chain uses TRBV4-1 and TRBJ2-7; no clear D. Germline values: CDR1 MGHRA, CDR2 YSYEKL. The CDR3 runs to 15 residues. V lost 5 bases, J lost 3 bases, and 17 bases lay in between. CDR3 nucleotide sequence: TGCGCCAGCAGCGATACTCTTAATGCGGACTACGAGCAGTACTTC. This gives the protein CASSDTLNADYEQYF.

This clone was seen a few times. This chain links TRBV19 with TRBJ1-4; D gene uncertain. V was shortened by 6 bases and J by 0 bases, with 8 bases between the two germline ends. The CDR3 runs 14 residues. Germline assignment: CDR1 LNHDA and CDR2 SQIVND (reference sequence). CDR3 region: CASRNVATNEKLFF. Here the CDR3 DNA reads TGTGCCAGTAGGAACGTTGCAACTAATGAAAAACTGTTTTTT.

The CDR3 nucleotides are TGTGCCAGCAGAATAGGGGGCTTGAACACTGAAGCTTTCTTT. Residues: CASRIGGLNTEAFF. The rearrangement uses TRBV5-4 and TRBJ1-1; 7 nucleotides match TRBD1. The CDR3 sequence is 14 residues long. The J segment lost 0 bases and the V segment lost 5 bases, leaving 4 bases of the junction unmatched. Germline V gene sequence: CDR1 SGHNT, CDR2 YYREEE (reference sequence). Combining the CDR3 with reference TRBV5-4 and TRBJ1-1 gives the whole variable domain ETGVTQSPTHLIKTRGQQVTLRCSSQSGHNTVSWYQQALGQGPQFIFQYYREEENGRGNFPPRFSGLQFPNYSSELNVNALELDDSALYLCASRIGGLNTEAFFGQGTRLTVV.

V and J are TRBV5-6 and TRBJ2-7, with 9 bases that match TRBD1. V dropped 0 bases and J dropped 7; count of bases not matched to a gene: 5. CDR1 is SGHDT, CDR2 YYEEEE, per germline. This CDR3 comprises 14 residues. The CDR3 here is CASSLGTGAGEQYF. In nucleotides, the CDR3 is TGTGCCAGCAGCTTGGGGACAGGGGCGGGTGAGCAGTACTTC.

The rearrangement uses TRBV28 and TRBJ2-6, with D perhaps TRBD1 (5 bases). Germline V gene lookup returns CDR1 MDHEN and CDR2 SYDVKM. Trimming cost V 6 bases and J 0 bases, with 9 bases left between them. This CDR3 is built from 15 residues. DNA of the CDR3: TGTGCCAGCAGCAGAGACAGCTCTGGGGCCAACGTCCTGACTTTC. Its protein is CASSRDSSGANVLTF.

J is TRBJ2-5 and V is TRBV24-1; D may match TRBD1 or TRBD2 (6 bases each). From germline, CDR1 is KGHDR and CDR2 SFDVKD. The V and J ends lost 9 bases and 2 bases respectively, with 9 bases between them. The CDR3 has 12 amino acids. The DNA of the CDR3 is TGTGCCACCGGAGGGGGGCAAGAGACCCAGTACTTC. Its translation is CATGGGQETQYF.

V gene TRBV28 combines with J gene TRBJ2-7; D perhaps matches TRBD1 (5 bases). The length of the CDR3 is 13 residues. Germline V lookup: CDR1 MDHEN, CDR2 SYDVKM. With 2 bases removed from V and 3 bases from J, the gap between germline ends came to 8 bases. Written as DNA, the CDR3 is TGTGCCAGCAGTTTAGGACAACTCTACGAGCAGTACTTC. This gives the protein CASSLGQLYEQYF. Based on the CDR3 plus reference TRBV28 and TRBJ2-7, the full variable domain is DVKVTQSSRYLVKRTGEKVFLECVQDMDHENMFWYRQDPGLGLRLIYFSYDVKMKEKGDIPEGYSVSREKKERFSLILESASTNQTSMYLCASSLGQLYEQYFGPGTRLTVT.

The chain couples TRBV5-1 to TRBJ1-4; D is unresolved. There are 15 residues in the CDR3. Germline lookup yields CDR1 SGHRS and CDR2 YFSETQ. The V end was cut by 1 base, the J end by 2 bases, with 9 bases between. The CDR3 DNA reads TGCGCCAGCAGCTTGTTAGGCGGGACTAATGAAAAACTGTTTTTT. It codes for CASSLLGGTNEKLFF.

The rearrangement uses TRBV6-5 and TRBJ1-2; 10 nucleotides match TRBD1. V dropped 6 bases and J dropped 2; count of bases not matched to a gene: 3. Looked up from germline, CDR1 is MNHEY and CDR2 is SVGAGI. This CDR3 has 14 residues. The CDR3 sequence is CASSRTGGNYGYTF. CDR3 DNA: TGTGCCAGCAGCCGGACAGGGGGGAACTATGGCTACACCTTC.

The chain links TRBV19 to TRBJ2-7, with D possibly matching TRBD1 (6 bases). Germline loops: CDR1 LNHDA, CDR2 SQIVND (reference sequence). This CDR3 has 13 amino acids. V gave up 7 bases and J gave up 3 bases, with 13 bases separating them. CDR3 coding DNA: TGTGCCAGTAAGGGGGACCTCAGCTACGAGCAGTACTTC. Amino acids: CASKGDLSYEQYF. Full variable domain (rest looked up from reference TRBV19 and TRBJ2-7): DGGITQSPKYLFRKEGQNVTLSCEQNLNHDAMYWYRQDPGQGLRLIYYSQIVNDFQKGDIAEGYSVSREKKESFPLTVTSAQKNPTAFYLCASKGDLSYEQYFGPGTRLTVT.